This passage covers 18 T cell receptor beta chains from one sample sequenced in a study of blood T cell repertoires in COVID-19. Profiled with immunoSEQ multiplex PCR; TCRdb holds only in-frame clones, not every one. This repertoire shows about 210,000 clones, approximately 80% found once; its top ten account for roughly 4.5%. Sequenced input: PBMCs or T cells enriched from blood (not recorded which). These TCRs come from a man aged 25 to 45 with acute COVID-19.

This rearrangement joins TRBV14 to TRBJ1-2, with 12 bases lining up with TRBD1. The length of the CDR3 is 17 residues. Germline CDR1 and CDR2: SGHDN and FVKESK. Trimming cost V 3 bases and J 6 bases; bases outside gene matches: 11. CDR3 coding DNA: TGTGCCAGCAGCCACGTCCACGGGACAGGGGGCTCCAATGGCTACACCTTC. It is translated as CASSHVHGTGGSNGYTF. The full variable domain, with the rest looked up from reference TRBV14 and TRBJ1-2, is EAGVTQFPSHSVIEKGQTVTLRCDPISGHDNLYWYRRVMGKEIKFLLHFVKESKQDESGMPNNRFLAERTGGTYSTLKVQPAELEDSGVYFCASSHVHGTGGSNGYTFGSGTRLTVV.

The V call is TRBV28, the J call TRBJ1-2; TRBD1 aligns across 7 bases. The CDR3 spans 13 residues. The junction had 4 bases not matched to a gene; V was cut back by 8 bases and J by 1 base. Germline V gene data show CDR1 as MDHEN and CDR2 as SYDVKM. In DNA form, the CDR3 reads TGTGCCAGCCGGGACAGTCGTAACTATGGCTACACCTTC. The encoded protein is CASRDSRNYGYTF.

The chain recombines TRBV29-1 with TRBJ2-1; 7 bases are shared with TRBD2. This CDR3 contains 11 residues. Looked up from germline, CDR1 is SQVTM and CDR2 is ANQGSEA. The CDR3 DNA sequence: TGCAGTCTATGGGGGGGGAATGAGCAGTTCTTC. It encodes CSLWGGNEQFF.

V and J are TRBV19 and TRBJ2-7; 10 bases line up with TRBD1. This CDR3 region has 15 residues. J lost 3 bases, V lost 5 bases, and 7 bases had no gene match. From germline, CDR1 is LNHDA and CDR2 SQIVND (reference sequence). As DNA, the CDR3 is TGTGCCAGTAGTTGGACCGGGACAGGGGACTACGAGCAGTACTTC. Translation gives CASSWTGTGDYEQYF.

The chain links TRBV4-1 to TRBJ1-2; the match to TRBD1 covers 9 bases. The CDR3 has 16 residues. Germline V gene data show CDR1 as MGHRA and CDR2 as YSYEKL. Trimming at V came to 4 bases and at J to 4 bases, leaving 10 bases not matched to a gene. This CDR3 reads CASSLSPTGGTYGYTF. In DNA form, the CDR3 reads TGCGCCAGCAGCCTGAGTCCTACAGGGGGCACCTATGGCTACACCTTC.

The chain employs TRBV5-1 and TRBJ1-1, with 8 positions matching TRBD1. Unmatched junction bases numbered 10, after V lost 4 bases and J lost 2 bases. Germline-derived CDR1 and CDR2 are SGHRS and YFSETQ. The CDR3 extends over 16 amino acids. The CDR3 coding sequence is TGCGCCAGCAGCATCCGGACAGGGTGGTCAAACACTGAAGCTTTCTTT. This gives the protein CASSIRTGWSNTEAFF.

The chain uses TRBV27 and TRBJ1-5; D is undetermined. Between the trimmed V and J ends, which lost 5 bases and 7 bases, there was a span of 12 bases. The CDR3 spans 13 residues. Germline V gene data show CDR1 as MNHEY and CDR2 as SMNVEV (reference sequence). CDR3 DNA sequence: TGTGCCAGCAGTAGCGGTCTGATCCAGCCCCAGCATTTT. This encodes CASSSGLIQPQHF.

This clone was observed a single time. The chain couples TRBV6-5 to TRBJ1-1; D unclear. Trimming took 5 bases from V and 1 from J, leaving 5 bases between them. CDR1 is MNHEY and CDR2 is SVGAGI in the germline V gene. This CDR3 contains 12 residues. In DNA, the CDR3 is TGTGCCAGCAGTCTTAGGAACACTGAAGCTTTCTTT. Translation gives CASSLRNTEAFF.

CDR3 amino acids: CATRGTGSPYHTF. The CDR3, as DNA: TGCGCCACAAGGGGGACAGGGTCTCCGTATCACACCTTC. The rearrangement joins TRBV4-1 to TRBJ1-2; TRBD1 matches at 9 bases. This CDR3 is built from 13 residues. V was pared by 10 bases and J by 12 bases, with 15 bases of the junction left unmatched. Germline V CDR1 and CDR2: MGHRA, YSYEKL.

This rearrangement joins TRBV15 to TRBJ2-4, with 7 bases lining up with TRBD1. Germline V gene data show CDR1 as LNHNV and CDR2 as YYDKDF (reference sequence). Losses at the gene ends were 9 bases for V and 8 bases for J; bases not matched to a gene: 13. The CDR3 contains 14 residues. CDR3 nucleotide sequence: TGTGCCACAAGAAAACAGGGGATGGCGGACATTCAGTACTTC. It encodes CATRKQGMADIQYF.

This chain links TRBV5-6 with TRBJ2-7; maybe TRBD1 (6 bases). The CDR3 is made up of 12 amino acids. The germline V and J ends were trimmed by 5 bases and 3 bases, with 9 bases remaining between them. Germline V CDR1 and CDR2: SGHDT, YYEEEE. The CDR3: CASSQGSYEQYF. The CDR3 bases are TGTGCCAGCAGTCAGGGGAGCTACGAGCAGTACTTC.

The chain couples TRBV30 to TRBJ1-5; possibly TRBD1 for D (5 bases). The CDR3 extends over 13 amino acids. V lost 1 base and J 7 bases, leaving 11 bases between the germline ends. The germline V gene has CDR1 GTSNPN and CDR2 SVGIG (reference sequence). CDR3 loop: CAWSGGGGQPQHF. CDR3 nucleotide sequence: TGTGCCTGGAGTGGAGGCGGGGGGCAGCCCCAGCATTTT.

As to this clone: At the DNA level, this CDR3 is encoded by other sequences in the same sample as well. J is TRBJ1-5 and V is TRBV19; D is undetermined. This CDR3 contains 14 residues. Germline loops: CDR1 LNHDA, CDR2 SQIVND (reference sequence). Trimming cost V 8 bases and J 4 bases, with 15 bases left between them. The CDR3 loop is CASRQGGGNQPQHF. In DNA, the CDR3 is TGTGCCAGTCGACAAGGAGGAGGGAATCAGCCCCAGCATTTT.

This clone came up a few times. Written as DNA, the CDR3 is TGTGCCAGCAGTGAGACAGGGGCCCAAAACATTCAGTACTTC. Translation gives CASSETGAQNIQYF. The chain carries TRBV6-2 or TRBV6-3 and TRBJ2-4; 8 bases match TRBD1. Per the germline V gene, CDR1 is MNHEY and CDR2 is SVGEGT. V shed 5 bases, J shed 5 bases, and the junction held 5 bases outside the gene matches. This CDR3 has 14 residues.

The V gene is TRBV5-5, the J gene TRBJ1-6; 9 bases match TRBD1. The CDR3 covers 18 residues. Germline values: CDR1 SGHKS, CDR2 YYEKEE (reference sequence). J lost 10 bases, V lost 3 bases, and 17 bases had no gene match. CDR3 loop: CASSSLLRDRVTRSPLHF. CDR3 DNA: TGTGCCAGCAGCTCCCTATTACGGGACAGGGTCACTCGGTCACCCCTCCACTTT.

DNA of the CDR3: TGTGCCAGCAGCCTGGCCGCAGGACAGACATATAATTCACCCCTCCACTTT. Its translation: CASSLAAGQTYNSPLHF. J is TRBJ1-6 and V is TRBV5-4; TRBD1 is a possible D gene (6 bases). Trimming removed 4 bases at V and 4 bases at J, with 18 bases between. From germline, CDR1 is SGHNT and CDR2 YYREEE (reference sequence). The CDR3 spans 17 residues.

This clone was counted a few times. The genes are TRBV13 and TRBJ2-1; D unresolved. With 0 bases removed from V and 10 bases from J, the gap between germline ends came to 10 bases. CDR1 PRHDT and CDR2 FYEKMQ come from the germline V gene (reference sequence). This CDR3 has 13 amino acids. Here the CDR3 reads CASSLGPPQEQFF. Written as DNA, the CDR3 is TGTGCCAGCAGCTTAGGACCCCCACAGGAGCAGTTCTTC.

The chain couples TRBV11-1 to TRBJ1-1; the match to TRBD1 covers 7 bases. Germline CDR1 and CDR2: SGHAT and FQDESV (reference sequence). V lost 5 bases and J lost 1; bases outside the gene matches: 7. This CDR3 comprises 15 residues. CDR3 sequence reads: CASSKARGTNTEAFF. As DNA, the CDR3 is TGTGCCAGCAGCAAGGCCAGGGGGACGAACACTGAAGCTTTCTTT.